A selection of T cell receptor beta chains follows, all from one sample in a study of patients and donors after allogeneic stem cell transplantation. TCRdb redid the calling of the RT-PCR reads with MiXCR, one entry per CDR3 protein. The sample carries about 110,000 distinct CDR3 sequences, around 35% recorded once. The sequencing input was blood, either unsorted or a sorted T cell fraction (not recorded which). The receptors shown here come from a human donor who was either an allogeneic HSCT recipient or a stem cell or donor lymphocyte infusion donor (not recorded which). It is not recorded whose cells these are; they may come from a transplant donor. The CDR3 runs from the conserved cysteine through the conserved F or W.

v_call	j_call	cdr3_aa
TRBV5-1	TRBJ2-3	CASSSLPTGFTDTQYF
TRBV20-1	TRBJ1-3	CSARESNSGNTIYF
TRBV19	TRBJ1-2	CASYSTGRDYGYTF
TRBV5-1	TRBJ1-4	CASSPDRVREKLFF
TRBV7-8	TRBJ2-5	CASSSRVPTSLARETQYF
TRBV12-3/TRBV12-4	TRBJ1-5	CASTLGTANQPQHF
TRBV30	TRBJ2-5	CAWSHEETQYF
TRBV18	TRBJ1-1	CASSPGRQNTEAFF
TRBV25-1	TRBJ1-3	CASSRSGGGGNTIYF
TRBV4-3	TRBJ1-1	CASSPFGRNTEAFF
TRBV9	TRBJ2-7	CASSVVDRVYEQYF
TRBV6-6	TRBJ1-4	CASSQERSQAPLRLFF
TRBV11-2	TRBJ2-3	CASRPTVAGGGNTQYF
TRBV27	TRBJ1-3	CASSSTGSGNTIYF
TRBV7-9	TRBJ2-2	CASSLVPGRSVTGELFF